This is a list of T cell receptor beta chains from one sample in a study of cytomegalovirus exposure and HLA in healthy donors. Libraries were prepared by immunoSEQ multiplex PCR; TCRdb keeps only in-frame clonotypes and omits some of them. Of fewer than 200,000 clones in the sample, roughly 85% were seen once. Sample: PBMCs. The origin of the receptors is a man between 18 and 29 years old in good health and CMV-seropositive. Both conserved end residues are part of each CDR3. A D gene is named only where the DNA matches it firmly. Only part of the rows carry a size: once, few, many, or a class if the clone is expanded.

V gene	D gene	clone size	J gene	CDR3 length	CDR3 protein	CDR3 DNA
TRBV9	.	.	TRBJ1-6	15	CASSVGLGGWSPLHF	TGTGCCAGCAGCGTAGGTTTGGGGGGATGGTCACCCCTCCACTTT
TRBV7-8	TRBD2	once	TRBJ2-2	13	CAGRWGGRGELFF	TGTGCCGGCCGATGGGGGGGACGCGGGGAGCTGTTTTTT
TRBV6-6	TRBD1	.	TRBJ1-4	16	CASSWGQGATNEKLFF	TGTGCCAGCAGTTGGGGACAGGGAGCAACTAATGAAAAACTGTTTTTT
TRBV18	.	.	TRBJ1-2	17	CASSPQSSLGANYGYTF	TGTGCCAGCTCACCACAATCGAGCCTCGGGGCTAACTATGGCTACACCTTC
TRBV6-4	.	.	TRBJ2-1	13	CASSSRANNEQFF	TGTGCCAGCAGTTCCCGAGCAAACAATGAGCAGTTCTTC
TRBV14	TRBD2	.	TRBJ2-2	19	CASSQDLWSGGGPTGELFF	TGTGCCAGCAGCCAAGATCTGTGGAGCGGGGGCGGGCCAACCGGGGAGCTGTTTTTT
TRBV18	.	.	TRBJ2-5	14	CASSRGGRGETQYF	TGTGCCAGCTCGCGCGGGGGCCGGGGAGAGACCCAGTACTTC
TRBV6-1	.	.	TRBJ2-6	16	CASSEEMGIGANVLTF	TGTGCCAGCAGTGAAGAGATGGGCATCGGGGCCAACGTCCTGACTTTC
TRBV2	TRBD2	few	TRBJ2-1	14	CASRLRGGGNEQFF	TGTGCCAGCCGGTTACGGGGGGGCGGGAATGAGCAGTTCTTC
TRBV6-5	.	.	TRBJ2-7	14	CASRSDSTFYEQYF	TGTGCCAGCAGGTCGGACTCAACATTCTACGAGCAGTACTTC
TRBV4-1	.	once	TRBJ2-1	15	CASSQGPTGYNEQFF	TGCGCCAGCAGCCAAGGCCCCACAGGGTACAATGAGCAGTTCTTC
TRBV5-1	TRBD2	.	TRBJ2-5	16	CASRAGRLADQETQYF	TGCGCCAGCAGGGCGGGGAGACTAGCGGACCAAGAGACCCAGTACTTC
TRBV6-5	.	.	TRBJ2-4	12	CATEEGKGIQYF	TGTGCCACTGAGGAGGGCAAGGGCATTCAGTACTTC
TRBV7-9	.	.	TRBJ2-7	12	CASSQEAHEQYF	TGTGCCAGCAGCCAGGAAGCCCACGAGCAGTACTTC
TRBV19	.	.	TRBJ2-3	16	CASSPRGGGYTDTQYF	TGTGCCAGTAGTCCCCGGGGAGGGGGATACACAGATACGCAGTATTTT
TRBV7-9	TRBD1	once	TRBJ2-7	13	CASLGQGTYEQYF	TGTGCCAGCCTGGGACAGGGGACCTACGAGCAGTACTTC
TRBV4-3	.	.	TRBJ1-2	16	CASSQGWTYANYGYTF	TGCGCCAGCAGCCAGGGGTGGACATATGCTAACTATGGCTACACCTTC
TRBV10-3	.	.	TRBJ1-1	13	CAISLQGNTEAFF	TGTGCCATCTCTTTACAGGGGAACACTGAAGCTTTCTTT
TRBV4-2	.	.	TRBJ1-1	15	CASSQDYTGRAEAFF	TGTGCCAGCAGCCAAGATTATACAGGTCGGGCTGAAGCTTTCTTT
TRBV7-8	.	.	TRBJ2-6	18	CASSSLLVLSSGANVLTF	TGTGCCAGCAGCTCTCTATTGGTCCTGAGCTCTGGGGCCAACGTCCTGACTTTC
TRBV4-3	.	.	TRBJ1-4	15	CASSQAQSTNEKLFF	TGCGCCAGCAGCCAAGCCCAGTCAACTAATGAAAAACTGTTTTTT
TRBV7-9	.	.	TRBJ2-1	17	CASSLASDYANHYEQFF	TGTGCCAGCAGCTTAGCCTCAGACTACGCCAATCACTATGAGCAGTTCTTC
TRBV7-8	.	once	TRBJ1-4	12	CASSPRGEKLFF	TGTGCCAGCAGCCCCAGGGGTGAAAAACTGTTTTTT
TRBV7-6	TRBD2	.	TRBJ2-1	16	CASSLGSGGRYNEQFF	TGTGCCAGCAGCTTAGGTTCGGGGGGGCGCTACAATGAGCAGTTCTTC
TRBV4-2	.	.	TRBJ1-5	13	CASSQERSQPQHF	TGTGCCAGCAGCCAAGAGCGTAGTCAGCCCCAGCATTTT
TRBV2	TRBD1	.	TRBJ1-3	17	CASSAEKAGQGGNTIYF	TGTGCCAGCAGTGCGGAGAAGGCAGGACAGGGGGGAAACACCATATATTTT
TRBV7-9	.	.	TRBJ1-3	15	CASSLAQGSGNTIYF	TGTGCCAGCAGCTTAGCCCAGGGCTCTGGAAACACCATATATTTT
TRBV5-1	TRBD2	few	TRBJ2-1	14	CASQTSGGNNEQFF	TGCGCCAGCCAGACTAGCGGGGGAAACAATGAGCAGTTCTTC
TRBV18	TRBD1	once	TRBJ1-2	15	CASSPTGQGNYGYTF	TGTGCCAGCTCACCCACGGGACAGGGTAACTATGGCTACACCTTC
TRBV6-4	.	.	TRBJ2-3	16	CASSDLGQGSTDTQYF	TGTGCCAGCAGTGACTTAGGGCAGGGGAGCACAGATACGCAGTATTTT
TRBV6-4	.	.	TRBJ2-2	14	CASSVSGLGGELFF	TGTGCCAGCAGTGTCTCCGGACTCGGCGGGGAGCTGTTTTTT
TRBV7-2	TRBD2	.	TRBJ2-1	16	CASSFYGGASGAEQFF	TGTGCCAGCAGCTTCTACGGGGGGGCCAGTGGTGCTGAGCAGTTCTTC
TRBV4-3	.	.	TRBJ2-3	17	CASSQDPQIFAADTQYF	TGCGCCAGCAGCCAAGATCCCCAGATTTTCGCGGCCGATACGCAGTATTTT
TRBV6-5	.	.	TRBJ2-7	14	CASSQLRGANEQYF	TGTGCCAGCAGTCAACTCAGGGGAGCCAACGAGCAGTACTTC
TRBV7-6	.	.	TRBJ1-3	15	CASSFSGVAGNTIYF	TGTGCCAGCAGCTTTTCGGGGGTAGCCGGAAACACCATATATTTT
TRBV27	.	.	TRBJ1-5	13	CASSRTVNQPQHF	TGTGCCAGCAGTCGAACGGTGAATCAGCCCCAGCATTTT
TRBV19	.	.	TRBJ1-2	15	CASSTRQEPNYGYTF	TGTGCCAGTAGTACCCGACAGGAGCCAAACTATGGCTACACCTTC
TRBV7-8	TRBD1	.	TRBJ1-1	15	CASSPWDRWNTEAFF	TGTGCCAGCAGCCCTTGGGACAGGTGGAACACTGAAGCTTTCTTT
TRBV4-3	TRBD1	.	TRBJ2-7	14	CASSQETGTMEQYF	TGCGCCAGCAGCCAAGAGACAGGGACAATGGAGCAGTACTTC
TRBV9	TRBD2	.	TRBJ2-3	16	CASSLGVAGGTDTQYF	TGTGCCAGCAGCCTCGGGGTAGCGGGGGGCACAGATACGCAGTATTTT
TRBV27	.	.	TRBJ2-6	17	CASTPKPGGSGANVLTF	TGTGCCAGCACACCCAAACCCGGAGGCTCTGGGGCCAACGTCCTGACTTTC
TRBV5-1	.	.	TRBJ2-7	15	CASSLSQGGSYEQYF	TGCGCCAGCAGCTTGTCGCAGGGAGGATCCTACGAGCAGTACTTC
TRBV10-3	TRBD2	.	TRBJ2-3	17	CAISGTSGGRSTDTQYF	TGTGCCATCTCTGGGACTAGCGGGGGCCGTAGCACAGATACGCAGTATTTT
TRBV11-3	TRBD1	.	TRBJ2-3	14	CASRQGQSTDTQYF	TGTGCCAGCAGACAGGGACAGAGCACAGATACGCAGTATTTT
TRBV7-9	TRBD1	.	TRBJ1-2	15	CASSPGQGATAGYTF	TGTGCCAGCAGCCCGGGACAGGGGGCGACCGCTGGCTACACCTTC
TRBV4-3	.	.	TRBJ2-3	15	CASSQGQGEVDTQYF	TGCGCCAGCAGCCAAGGTCAAGGGGAGGTAGATACGCAGTATTTT
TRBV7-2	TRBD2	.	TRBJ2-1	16	CASSANGRGGYNEQFF	TGTGCCAGCAGTGCGAATGGGCGGGGGGGCTACAATGAGCAGTTCTTC
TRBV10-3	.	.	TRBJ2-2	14	CAIKKERDTGELFF	TGTGCCATCAAGAAGGAGCGGGACACCGGGGAGCTGTTTTTT
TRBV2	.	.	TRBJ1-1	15	CASSESRWGGTEAFF	TGTGCCAGCAGTGAGTCGAGGTGGGGAGGCACTGAAGCTTTCTTT
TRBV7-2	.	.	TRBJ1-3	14	CASSPPHSGNTIYF	TGTGCCAGCAGCCCCCCCCACTCTGGAAACACCATATATTTT
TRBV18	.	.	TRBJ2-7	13	CASSYRQNYEQYF	TGTGCCAGCTCATACAGACAGAACTACGAGCAGTACTTC
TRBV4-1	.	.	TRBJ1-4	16	CASSQDLWTRGEKLFF	TGCGCCAGCAGCCAAGATCTCTGGACACGTGGTGAAAAACTGTTTTTT
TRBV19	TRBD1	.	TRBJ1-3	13	CASTRGNGNTIYF	TGTGCCAGTACCAGGGGGAATGGAAACACCATATATTTT
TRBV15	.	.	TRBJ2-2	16	CATSRGGHLLSGELFF	TGTGCCACCAGCAGAGGGGGCCATTTATTGTCCGGGGAGCTGTTTTTT
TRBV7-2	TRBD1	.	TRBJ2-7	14	CASSSGQGSYEQYF	TGTGCCAGCAGCTCCGGACAGGGAAGCTACGAGCAGTACTTC
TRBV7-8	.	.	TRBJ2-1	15	CASSLAPSGQGEQFF	TGTGCCAGCAGCTTAGCACCATCGGGACAAGGTGAGCAGTTCTTC
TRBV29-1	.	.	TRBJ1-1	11	CSAVGNTEAFF	TGCAGCGCGGTTGGTAACACTGAAGCTTTCTTT
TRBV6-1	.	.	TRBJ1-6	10	CASSRGTLHF	TGTGCCAGCAGTCGGGGAACCCTCCACTTT
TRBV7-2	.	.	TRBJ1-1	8	CASSPTFF	TGTGCCAGCAGCCCTACTTTCTTT
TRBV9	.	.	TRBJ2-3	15	CASSVEVRHTDTQYF	TGTGCCAGCAGCGTAGAGGTCCGACACACAGATACGCAGTATTTT